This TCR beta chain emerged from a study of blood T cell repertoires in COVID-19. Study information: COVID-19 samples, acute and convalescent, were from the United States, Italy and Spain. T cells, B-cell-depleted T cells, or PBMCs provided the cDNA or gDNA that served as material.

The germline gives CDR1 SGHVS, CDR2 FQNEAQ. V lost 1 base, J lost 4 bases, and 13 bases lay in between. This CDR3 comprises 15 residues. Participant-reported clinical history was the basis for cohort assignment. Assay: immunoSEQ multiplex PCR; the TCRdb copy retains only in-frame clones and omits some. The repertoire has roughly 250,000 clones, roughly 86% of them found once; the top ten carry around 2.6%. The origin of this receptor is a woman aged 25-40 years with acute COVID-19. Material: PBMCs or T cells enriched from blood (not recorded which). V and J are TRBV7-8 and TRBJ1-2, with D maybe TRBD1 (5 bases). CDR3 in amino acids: CASSLGGVKSYGYTF. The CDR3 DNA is TGTGCCAGCAGCTTAGGGGGGGTCAAATCCTATGGCTACACCTTC.